This passage covers 10 T cell receptor beta chains from one sample sequenced in a study of OX40 agonist ivuxolimab in advanced cancers. TCRdb's copy holds only in-frame clones and misses some; the assay was immunoSEQ multiplex PCR. The data hold approximately 87,000 clones, with roughly 89% observed a single time. Sample: CD4+ or CD8+ T cells sorted from blood, taken in a trial of the OX40 agonist ivuxolimab. These receptor sequences come from an adult with an advanced solid tumor such as melanoma, head and neck, liver or kidney cancer.

This clone was seen a single time. V and J are TRBV7-8 and TRBJ1-1; D uncertain. The CDR3 extends over 14 amino acids. Germline CDR1 and CDR2: SGHVS and FQNEAQ. V lost 5 bases and J lost 3, with 13 bases in between. DNA for the CDR3: TGTGCCAGCAGCCGATCACTGGGTGACACTGAAGCTTTCTTT. Amino acid sequence: CASSRSLGDTEAFF.

The chain employs TRBV7-2 and TRBJ2-7; tentative D call: TRBD2 (6 bases). The CDR3 runs 15 residues. The germline CDR1 and CDR2 sequences are SGHTA and FQGNSA. The V end was cut by 4 bases, the J end by 6 bases, with 19 bases between. CDR3 DNA sequence: TGTGCCAGCAGCTGGGCTAGCGAGCTAACAATCGAGCAGTACTTC. This gives the protein CASSWASELTIEQYF.

V usage is TRBV19 and J usage is TRBJ2-1; D gene ambiguous. The CDR3 length is 11 residues. Germline V gives CDR1 LNHDA, CDR2 SQIVND (reference sequence). With 7 bases removed from V and 5 bases from J, the gap between germline ends came to 6 bases. The CDR3 region is CASMLNNEQFF. The CDR3 DNA follows: TGTGCCAGTATGCTGAACAATGAGCAGTTCTTC.

The chain has TRBV28 and TRBJ2-2, with D perhaps matching TRBD2 (5 bases). CDR3 length: 17 residues. The germline V and J ends were trimmed by 8 bases and 0 bases, with 19 bases remaining between them. The V gene's germline CDR1 is MDHEN and CDR2 SYDVKM. The CDR3 protein is CASRVHYWEPNTGELFF. The CDR3 nucleotides read TGTGCCAGCCGAGTCCACTACTGGGAGCCGAACACCGGGGAGCTGTTTTTT.

The V call is TRBV5-4, the J call TRBJ1-1, with 8 bases fitting TRBD1. With 5 bases clipped from V and 6 bases from J, the junction kept 12 bases outside the gene matches. Germline-derived CDR1 and CDR2 are SGHNT and YYREEE (reference sequence). The CDR3 consists of 15 residues. The chain's CDR3 is CASRTPGGDFSEAFF. CDR3 nucleotide sequence: TGTGCCAGCAGAACGCCAGGGGGCGACTTCTCTGAAGCTTTCTTT.

V is TRBV10-3 and J is TRBJ2-7; tentative D call: TRBD2 (6 bases). This CDR3 has 16 amino acids. Germline V gene lookup returns CDR1 ENHRY and CDR2 SYGVKD. V lost 3 bases and J 7 bases, leaving 22 bases between the germline ends. The CDR3 sequence: CAISDGIGAGDWEQYF. The CDR3, as DNA: TGTGCCATCAGTGACGGAATTGGAGCGGGTGACTGGGAGCAGTACTTC.

This clone was seen a single time. The V gene is TRBV18, the J gene TRBJ2-3, with TRBD2 matching over 10 bases. The CDR3 contains 16 residues. With 8 bases clipped from V and 0 bases from J, the junction kept 8 bases outside the gene matches. Germline lookup yields CDR1 KGHSH and CDR2 LQKENI. CDR3 protein: CASTSGRAISTDTQYF. Written as DNA, the CDR3 is TGTGCCAGCACCAGCGGGAGGGCTATTAGCACAGATACGCAGTATTTT.

The V and J genes are TRBV7-2 and TRBJ2-2; D may be TRBD2 (6 bases). The CDR3 loop spans 15 amino acids. The germline V and J ends were trimmed by 1 base and 6 bases, with 12 bases remaining between them. The germline V gene has CDR1 SGHTA and CDR2 FQGNSA. As DNA, the CDR3 is TGTGCCAGCAGCTTAGTATGGCGGGGCCCCGGGGAGCTGTTTTTT. This codes for CASSLVWRGPGELFF. The full variable domain, completed using reference TRBV7-2 and TRBJ2-2, is GAGVSQSPSNKVTEKGKDVELRCDPISGHTALYWYRQSLGQGLEFLIYFQGNSAPDKSGLPSDRFSAERTGGSVSTLTIQRTQQEDSAVYLCASSLVWRGPGELFFGEGSRLTVL.

This chain uses TRBV5-1 with TRBJ2-7; 7 nucleotides align to TRBD1. Germline loops: CDR1 SGHRS, CDR2 YFSETQ. The CDR3 spans 14 residues. The junction had 5 bases not matched to a gene; V was cut back by 0 bases and J by 5 bases. The CDR3 reads CASSLGQGVDEQYF. The CDR3, as DNA: TGCGCCAGCAGCTTGGGACAGGGAGTCGACGAGCAGTACTTC.

This chain links TRBV7-9 with TRBJ1-3; unclear D gene. Germline CDR1 reads SEHNR; CDR2 reads FQNEAQ (reference sequence). The CDR3 runs 11 residues. V shed 11 bases and J shed 10 bases, with 15 bases lying between them. The CDR3 sequence: CASSTEVTIYF. The DNA of the CDR3 is TGTGCCTCATCCACGGAGGTAACCATATATTTT.